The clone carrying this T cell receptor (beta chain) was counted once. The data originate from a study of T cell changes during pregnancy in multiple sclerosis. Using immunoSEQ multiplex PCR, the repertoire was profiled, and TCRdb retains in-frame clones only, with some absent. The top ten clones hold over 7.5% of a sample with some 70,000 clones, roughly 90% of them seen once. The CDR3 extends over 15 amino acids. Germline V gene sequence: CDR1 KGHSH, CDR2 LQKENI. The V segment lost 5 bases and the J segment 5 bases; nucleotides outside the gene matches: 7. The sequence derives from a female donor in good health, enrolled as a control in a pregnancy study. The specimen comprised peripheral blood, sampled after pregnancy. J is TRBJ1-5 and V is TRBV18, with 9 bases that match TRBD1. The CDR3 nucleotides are TGTGCCAGCTCAGCGAGACAGGGGGTTGATCAGCCCCAGCATTTT. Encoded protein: CASSARQGVDQPQHF.